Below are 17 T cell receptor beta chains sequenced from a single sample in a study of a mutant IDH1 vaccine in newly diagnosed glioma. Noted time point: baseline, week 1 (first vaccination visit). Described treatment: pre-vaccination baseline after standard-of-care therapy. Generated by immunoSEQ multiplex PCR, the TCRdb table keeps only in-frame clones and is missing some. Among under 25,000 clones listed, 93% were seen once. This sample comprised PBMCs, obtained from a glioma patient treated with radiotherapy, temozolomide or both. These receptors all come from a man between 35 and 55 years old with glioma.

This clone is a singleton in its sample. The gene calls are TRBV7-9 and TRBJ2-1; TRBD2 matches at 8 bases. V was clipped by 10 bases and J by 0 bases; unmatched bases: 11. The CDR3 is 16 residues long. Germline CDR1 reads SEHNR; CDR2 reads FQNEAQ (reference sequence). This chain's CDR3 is CATGGAGPSSYNEQFF. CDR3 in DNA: TGTGCCACGGGAGGGGCAGGGCCAAGCTCCTACAATGAGCAGTTCTTC.

CDR3 bases: TGTGCCAGCAGCTTAGATTTAACCCGGGACATTAACGGGCAGTACTTC. This sequence encodes CASSLDLTRDINGQYF. The V gene is TRBV7-9, the J gene TRBJ2-7; tentative D call: TRBD1 (6 bases). V lost 1 base to trimming and J lost 9 bases, with 22 bases between them. Per germline, CDR1 SEHNR and CDR2 FQNEAQ (reference sequence). There are 16 residues in the CDR3.

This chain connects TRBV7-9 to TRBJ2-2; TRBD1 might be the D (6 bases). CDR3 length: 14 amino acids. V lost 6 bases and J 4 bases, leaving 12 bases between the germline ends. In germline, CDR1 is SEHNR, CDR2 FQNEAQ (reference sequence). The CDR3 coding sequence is TGTGCCAGCAGGGACGGACAGCTCACCGGGGAGCTGTTTTTT. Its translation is CASRDGQLTGELFF.

Written as DNA, the CDR3 is TGTGCCAGCAGTTTATCGACCGATGCGGCGTCCTACGAGCAGTACTTC. This encodes CASSLSTDAASYEQYF. The genes are TRBV27 and TRBJ2-7; D is undetermined. This CDR3 has 16 amino acids. The V gene's germline CDR1 is MNHEY and CDR2 SMNVEV (reference sequence). V was trimmed by 0 bases and J by 1 base, leaving 13 bases between them.

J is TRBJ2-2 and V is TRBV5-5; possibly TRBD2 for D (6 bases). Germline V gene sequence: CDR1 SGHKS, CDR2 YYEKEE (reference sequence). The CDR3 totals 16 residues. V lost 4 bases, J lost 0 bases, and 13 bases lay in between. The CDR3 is CASSLATVTNTGELFF. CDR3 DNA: TGTGCCAGCAGCCTAGCGACGGTTACGAACACCGGGGAGCTGTTTTTT. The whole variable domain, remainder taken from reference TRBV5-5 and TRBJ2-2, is DAGVTQSPTHLIKTRGQQVTLRCSPISGHKSVSWYQQVLGQGPQFIFQYYEKEERGRGNFPDRFSARQFPNYSSELNVNALLLGDSALYLCASSLATVTNTGELFFGEGSRLTVL.

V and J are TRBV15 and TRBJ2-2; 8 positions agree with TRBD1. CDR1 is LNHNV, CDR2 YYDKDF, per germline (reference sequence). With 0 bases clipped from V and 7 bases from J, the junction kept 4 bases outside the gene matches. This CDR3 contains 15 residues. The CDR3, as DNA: TGTGCCACCAGCAGAGATCAGGGGGCCGGCGGGGAGCTGTTTTTT. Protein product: CATSRDQGAGGELFF.

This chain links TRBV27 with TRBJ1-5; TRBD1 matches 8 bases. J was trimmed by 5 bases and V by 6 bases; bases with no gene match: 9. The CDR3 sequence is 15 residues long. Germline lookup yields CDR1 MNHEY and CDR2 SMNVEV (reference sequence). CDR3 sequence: CASSTGGRRDQPQHF. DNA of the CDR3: TGTGCCAGCAGCACAGGGGGTAGGAGAGATCAGCCCCAGCATTTT.

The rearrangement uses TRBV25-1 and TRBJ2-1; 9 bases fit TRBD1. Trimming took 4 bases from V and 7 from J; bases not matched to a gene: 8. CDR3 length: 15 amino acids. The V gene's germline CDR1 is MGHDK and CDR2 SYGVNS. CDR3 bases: TGTGCCAGCAGTGCAGGGGGGACAGGGAGGAATGAGCAGTTCTTC. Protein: CASSAGGTGRNEQFF.

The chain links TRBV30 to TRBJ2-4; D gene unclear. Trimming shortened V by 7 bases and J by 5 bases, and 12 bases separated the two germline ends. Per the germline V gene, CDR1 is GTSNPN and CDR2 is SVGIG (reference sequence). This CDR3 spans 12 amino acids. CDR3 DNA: TGTGCCTCTAACAAGATGGAAAACATTCAGTACTTC. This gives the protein CASNKMENIQYF.

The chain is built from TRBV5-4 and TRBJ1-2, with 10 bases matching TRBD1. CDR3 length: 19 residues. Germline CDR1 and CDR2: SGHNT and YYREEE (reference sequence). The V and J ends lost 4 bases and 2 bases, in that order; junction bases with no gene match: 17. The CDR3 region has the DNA TGTGCCAGCAGCCAGGAAGAGCCGGGACAGGGGCTTTACAACTATGGCTACACCTTC. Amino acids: CASSQEEPGQGLYNYGYTF.

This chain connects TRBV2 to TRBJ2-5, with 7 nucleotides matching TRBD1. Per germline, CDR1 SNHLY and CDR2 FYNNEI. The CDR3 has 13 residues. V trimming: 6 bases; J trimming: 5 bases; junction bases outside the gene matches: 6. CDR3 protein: CASSVDRTETQYF. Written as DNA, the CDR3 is TGTGCCAGCAGCGTGGACAGGACGGAGACCCAGTACTTC. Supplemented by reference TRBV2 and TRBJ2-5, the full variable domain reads EPEVTQTPSHQVTQMGQEVILRCVPISNHLYFYWYRQILGQKVEFLVSFYNNEISEKSEIFDDQFSVERPDGSNFTLKIRSTKLEDSAMYFCASSVDRTETQYFGPGTRLLVL.

The CDR3: CASSLQGSQPQHF. The DNA for the CDR3 is TGTGCCAGCAGCTTGCAAGGGTCTCAGCCCCAGCATTTT. This chain connects TRBV5-6 to TRBJ1-5; D gene unclear. The germline gives CDR1 SGHDT, CDR2 YYEEEE. The CDR3 loop spans 13 amino acids. Between the trimmed V and J ends, which lost 1 base and 6 bases, there was a span of 8 bases.

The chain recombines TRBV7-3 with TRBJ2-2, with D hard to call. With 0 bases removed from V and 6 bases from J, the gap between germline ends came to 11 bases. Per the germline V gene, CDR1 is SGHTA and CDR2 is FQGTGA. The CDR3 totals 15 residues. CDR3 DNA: TGTGCCAGCAGCTTAACGCCAGGTTACGCCGGGGAGCTGTTTTTT. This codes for CASSLTPGYAGELFF.

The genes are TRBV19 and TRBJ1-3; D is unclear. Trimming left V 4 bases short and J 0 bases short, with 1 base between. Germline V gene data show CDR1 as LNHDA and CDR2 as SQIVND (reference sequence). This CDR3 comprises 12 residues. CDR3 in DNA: TGTGCCAGTAGTACCTCTGGAAACACCATATATTTT. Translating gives CASSTSGNTIYF.

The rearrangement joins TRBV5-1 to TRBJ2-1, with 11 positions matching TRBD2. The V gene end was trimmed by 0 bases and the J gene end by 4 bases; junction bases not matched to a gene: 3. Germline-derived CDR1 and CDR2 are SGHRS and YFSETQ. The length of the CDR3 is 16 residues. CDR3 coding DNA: TGCGCCAGCAGCTTGGCGGGACTAGCGGATTACAATGAGCAGTTCTTC. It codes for CASSLAGLADYNEQFF.

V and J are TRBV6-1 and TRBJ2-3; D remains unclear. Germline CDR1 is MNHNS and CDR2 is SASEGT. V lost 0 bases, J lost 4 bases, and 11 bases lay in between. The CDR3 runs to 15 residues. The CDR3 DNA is TGTGCCAGCAGTGAAGCGCCCCAGCTTCCAGATACGCAGTATTTT. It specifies CASSEAPQLPDTQYF.

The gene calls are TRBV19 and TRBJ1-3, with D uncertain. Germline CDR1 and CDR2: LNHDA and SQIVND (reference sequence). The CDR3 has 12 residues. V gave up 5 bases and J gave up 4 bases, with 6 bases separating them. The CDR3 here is CASSHAGNTIYF. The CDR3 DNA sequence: TGTGCCAGTAGTCACGCAGGAAACACCATATATTTT. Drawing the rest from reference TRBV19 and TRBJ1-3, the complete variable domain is DGGITQSPKYLFRKEGQNVTLSCEQNLNHDAMYWYRQDPGQGLRLIYYSQIVNDFQKGDIAEGYSVSREKKESFPLTVTSAQKNPTAFYLCASSHAGNTIYFGEGSWLTVV.